This T cell receptor (beta chain) was documented in a study of cytomegalovirus exposure and HLA in healthy donors. Looking at the study overall: A prior analysis found about 120 million unique TCR beta sequences from around 190 million T cells.

Notes on the study in general: Excluded were some V segments that proved indistinguishable, including TRBV6-2 and TRBV6-3.

Of note for this clone: Antigen unknown.

Germline CDR1 MNHEY, CDR2 SVGAGI. This CDR3 is 14 amino acids long. The V gene lost 2 bases and the J gene lost 0 bases, with 8 bases spanning the gap. PCR primers comprised 60 Vbeta and 13 Jbeta primers. Repertoires were generated with immunoSEQ multiplex PCR, while TCRdb's copy carries only in-frame clones and drops some. The data hold 100,000 or so clones, with approximately 80% observed a single time. Material: PBMCs. This TCR was recovered from a male donor in good health and CMV-seronegative. V is TRBV6-5 and J is TRBJ2-7, with TRBD1 as a possible D gene (6 bases). CDR3 in DNA: TGTGCCAGCAGTTACGGGGACACCTCCTACGAGCAGTACTTC. Its protein product is CASSYGDTSYEQYF.